Each of the 16 T cell receptor beta chains below was sequenced from the same sample in a study of shared clonotypes between healthy human individuals. The method was immunoSEQ multiplex PCR; TCRdb's version includes in-frame clones alone and lacks a portion of them. The data show about half a million clones, approximately 78% seen once. Sequenced material: PBMCs. These TCRs come from a woman in her 40s in good health. Some clones in this sample may be carry-over from other donors' samples.

This sequence joins TRBV7-9 and TRBJ2-1, with D tentatively TRBD2 (6 bases). Trimming cost V 5 bases and J 13 bases, with 15 bases left between them. This CDR3 comprises 12 residues. Germline V lookup: CDR1 SEHNR, CDR2 FQNEAQ (reference sequence). DNA for the CDR3: TGTGCCAGCAGCCAGATGTACACTAGCCAGTTCTTC. Protein product: CASSQMYTSQFF.

The rearrangement uses TRBV4-2 and TRBJ1-1; weak D call: TRBD1 (5 bases). The CDR3 is made up of 13 amino acids. V was pared by 4 bases and J by 11 bases, with 17 bases between. CDR1 is LGHNA and CDR2 is YNFKEQ in the germline V gene. In DNA, the CDR3 is TGTGCCAGCAGCCTTAACCGGGGACTTGGGGCTTTCTTT. The encoded protein is CASSLNRGLGAFF.

This chain connects TRBV2 to TRBJ2-1; TRBD1 agrees at 9 bases. Germline CDR1 is SNHLY and CDR2 is FYNNEI. CDR3 size: 15 residues. Unmatched junction bases numbered 7, after V lost 2 bases and J lost 8 bases. The CDR3 spells CASSESGQGRDEQFF. The CDR3 region has the DNA TGTGCCAGCAGTGAATCAGGACAGGGGCGGGATGAGCAGTTCTTC.

V is TRBV7-8 and J is TRBJ2-5; D unclear. Germline V gene lookup returns CDR1 SGHVS and CDR2 FQNEAQ. The CDR3 consists of 15 residues. V was pared by 1 base and J by 1 base, with 10 bases between. CDR3 nucleotide sequence: TGTGCCAGCAGCTTAGGGGCAGTCGTCCAAGAGACCCAGTACTTC. This codes for CASSLGAVVQETQYF.

The CDR3 loop reads CASSLFNTGELFF. The CDR3 nucleotides are TGTGCCAGCAGCTTATTTAACACCGGGGAGCTGTTTTTT. The V gene is TRBV11-1, the J gene TRBJ2-2, with D unclear. The CDR3 sequence is 13 residues long. Germline V gives CDR1 SGHAT, CDR2 FQDESV (reference sequence). Trimming took 2 bases from V and 2 from J, leaving 3 bases between them.

With respect to this clone: Sequence at one end of the junction differs from germline and may be a read error. V usage is TRBV6-5 and J usage is TRBJ2-7; D is ambiguous. Per the germline V gene, CDR1 is MNHEY and CDR2 is SVGAGI. The CDR3 loop spans 12 amino acids. CDR3 in amino acids: CAISAGSYEQYF. The CDR3 DNA is TGTGCCATCAGTGCCGGATCCTACGAGCAGTACTTC.

This clone was found a few times. J is TRBJ2-5 and V is TRBV4-1; D gene ambiguous. Per the germline V gene, CDR1 is MGHRA and CDR2 is YSYEKL. V gave up 0 bases and J gave up 9 bases, with 8 bases separating them. This CDR3 spans 12 amino acids. As DNA, the CDR3 is TGCGCCAGCAGCCAAGACGGAGTGGCCCAGTACTTC. Translation: CASSQDGVAQYF.

This clone showed up just a few times. Distinct nucleotide sequences in the sample also encode this CDR3. This sequence joins TRBV27 and TRBJ1-2; no clear D gene. The CDR3 contains 12 residues. Germline V lookup: CDR1 MNHEY, CDR2 SMNVEV (reference sequence). V was cut by 6 bases and J by 3 bases, with 8 bases left in between. The CDR3, as DNA: TGTGCCAGCAGGAGAGAAGACTATGGCTACACCTTC. It is translated as CASRREDYGYTF.

This clone was detected only a few times. The CDR3 DNA is TGTGCCAGCAGCGCTGGACTAGCGGGCCTCTACGAGCAGTACTTC. As protein: CASSAGLAGLYEQYF. The V call is TRBV9, the J call TRBJ2-7, with 11 nucleotides matching TRBD2. In germline, CDR1 is SGDLS, CDR2 YYNGEE. This CDR3 comprises 15 residues. Trimming took 3 bases from V and 3 from J; bases not matched to a gene: 5.

The chain joins TRBV6-1 to TRBJ1-4; 8 nucleotides match TRBD1. There are 14 residues in the CDR3. V was clipped by 7 bases and J by 5 bases; unmatched bases: 6. The germline V gene encodes CDR1 MNHNS and CDR2 SASEGT. The chain's CDR3 is CASITGTGNEKLFF. CDR3 nucleotides: TGTGCCAGCATTACCGGGACAGGCAATGAAAAACTGTTTTTT.

The V gene is TRBV6-1, the J gene TRBJ1-1, with 10 bases lining up with TRBD1. V was pared by 1 base and J by 5 bases, with 7 bases of the junction left unmatched. Germline-derived CDR1 and CDR2 are MNHNS and SASEGT. The CDR3 length is 16 residues. The CDR3 DNA reads as TGTGCCAGCAGTGAAGACGGGGGGACAGGGGTGACTGAAGCTTTCTTT. Protein: CASSEDGGTGVTEAFF.

Comments on this clone: Other DNA sequences from this sample encode an identical CDR3 as well. J is TRBJ2-7 and V is TRBV5-1, with D unresolved. Between the trimmed V and J ends, which lost 0 bases and 1 base, there was a span of 5 bases. This CDR3 has 13 residues. The germline gives CDR1 SGHRS, CDR2 YFSETQ. CDR3 sequence (DNA): TGCGCCAGCAGCTTGGCCCAATCCTACGAGCAGTACTTC. Residues: CASSLAQSYEQYF. The entire variable domain, with the rest obtained from reference TRBV5-1 and TRBJ2-7, is as follows: KAGVTQTPRYLIKTRGQQVTLSCSPISGHRSVSWYQQTPGQGLQFLFEYFSETQRNKGNFPGRFSGRQFSNSRSEMNVSTLELGDSALYLCASSLAQSYEQYFGPGTRLTVT.

The J gene is TRBJ1-6, the V gene TRBV10-3, with 9 bases lining up with TRBD1. The germline gives CDR1 ENHRY, CDR2 SYGVKD. Germline trimming cut 4 bases from V and 13 bases from J; bases unmatched to any gene: 5. The CDR3 consists of 13 residues. Written as DNA, the CDR3 is TGTGCCATCAGTGGGGACAGGGTTTCGCCCCTCCACTTT. Translated, it gives CAISGDRVSPLHF.

V gene TRBV9 combines with J gene TRBJ2-3; D not resolved. CDR1 SGDLS and CDR2 YYNGEE come from the germline V gene. The CDR3 has 15 residues. Trimming removed 4 bases from V and 1 base from J, with 13 bases in between. CDR3 nucleotide sequence: TGTGCCAGCAGCCCCAACGCAGGCGGCACAGATACGCAGTATTTT. Translated: CASSPNAGGTDTQYF. Drawing the rest from reference TRBV9 and TRBJ2-3, the complete variable domain is DSGVTQTPKHLITATGQRVTLRCSPRSGDLSVYWYQQSLDQGLQFLIQYYNGEERAKGNILERFSAQQFPDLHSELNLSSLELGDSALYFCASSPNAGGTDTQYFGPGTRLTVL.

This chain links TRBV30 with TRBJ2-5, with 9 positions matching TRBD1. The J call is in doubt because the DNA end fits TRBJ2-7 better. CDR1 GTSNPN and CDR2 SVGIG come from the germline V gene (reference sequence). This CDR3 comprises 13 residues. In DNA, the CDR3 is TGTGCCTGGGGGACAGGGAACTCCTACGAGCAGTACTTC. Its translation: CAWGTGNSYEQYF.

V is TRBV5-6 and J is TRBJ2-7; 8 nucleotides line up with TRBD1. This CDR3 is 14 amino acids long. Germline CDR1 reads SGHDT; CDR2 reads YYEEEE. The V segment lost 1 base and the J segment 6 bases; nucleotides outside the gene matches: 6. In DNA form, the CDR3 reads TGTGCCAGCAGCTTGCTCAGGGGGCTCTCCGAGCAGTACTTC. Translating gives CASSLLRGLSEQYF.